This T cell receptor (beta chain) was captured in a study of blood T cell repertoires in COVID-19. Across the whole study: Researchers got acute and convalescent COVID-19 samples from the United States, Italy and Spain. T cells, B-cell-depleted T cells, or PBMCs supplied cDNA or gDNA.

Per the original data handling: Reference gene primer amplification gave nucleated cell count estimates. The data were produced by immunoSEQ multiplex PCR, yet TCRdb's version contains in-frame clones alone and is incomplete. Clone size and V and J calls were adopted from that table, with D and trimming inferred from the DNA. Here the sample spans 260,000 or so clones, roughly 76% being singletons. One Seattle source followed patients from active infection through their disease course. CDR1 and CDR2 from the germline V gene are MDHEN and SYDVKM. V lost 10 bases and J lost 1, with 13 bases in between. The CDR3 length is 13 residues.

The sequence came from a woman older than 75 with COVID-19, enrolled during active disease. The genes are TRBV28 and TRBJ1-1; D ambiguous. The sequencing sample was made of peripheral blood. For the CDR3, the DNA is TGTGCCACAATCCTCAGATCGAACACTGAAGCTTTCTTT. Translated: CATILRSNTEAFF. Full variable domain (rest looked up from reference TRBV28 and TRBJ1-1): DVKVTQSSRYLVKRTGEKVFLECVQDMDHENMFWYRQDPGLGLRLIYFSYDVKMKEKGDIPEGYSVSREKKERFSLILESASTNQTSMYLCATILRSNTEAFFGQGTRLTVV.